This T cell receptor beta chain was captured by sequencing in a study of cytomegalovirus exposure and HLA in healthy donors. Germline CDR1 ENHRY, CDR2 SYGVKD. CDR3 size: 15 residues. The V and J ends lost 3 bases and 4 bases, in that order; junction bases with no gene match: 2. Study-level findings and limits: Cytomegalovirus-associated TCR beta chains were listed, numbering around 150. The tendency of first-cohort TCR clusters to co-occur in the 120 or so validation repertoires was identified by a subsequent analysis.

Assay used: immunoSEQ multiplex PCR; TCRdb lists only in-frame clones, some missing. The sample holds 250,000 to 350,000 clones, over 75% seen once. Separate from the approximately 670-subject first cohort was the roughly 130-subject validation cohort, to which the donors belonged. This clone was counted only a few times. Its cognate antigen is unknown. V and J are TRBV10-3 and TRBJ2-1; the match to TRBD2 covers 11 bases. The source material was PBMCs. This clonotype originated in a woman aged 18-29 years in good health and CMV-seronegative. The CDR3 region is CAISERTSGYNEQFF. The CDR3 DNA reads TGTGCCATCAGTGAAAGGACTAGCGGGTACAATGAGCAGTTCTTC.